These 14 T cell receptor beta chains were sequenced from one sample in a study of spatial heterogeneity in lung cancer. TCRdb re-analysed the 5' RACE reads in MiXCR, keeping a single row per CDR3 protein. Counted here are under 150,000 distinct CDR3 sequences, 9% to 15% occurring once; the ten biggest clones make up roughly 17%. Time point defined: blood at routine non-recurrence follow-up after resection. The sequenced material consisted of unsorted whole RNA from tumor, nontumor lung or frozen PBMC. Sample: PBMCs, taken at follow-up. The receptors were sampled from a male donor with early-stage non-small cell lung cancer.

Many counts were recorded for this clonotype. The chain couples TRBV7-9 to TRBJ1-4; D remains unclear. Germline V gene lookup returns CDR1 SEHNR and CDR2 FQNEAQ (reference sequence). This CDR3 is 13 amino acids long. V was clipped by 3 bases and J by 7 bases, with 9 bases between them. CDR3 DNA sequence: TGTGCCAGCAGCTTTCGCCAGACTGAAAAACTGTTTTTT. Its translation is CASSFRQTEKLFF.

There are many counts of this clonotype. The chain is built from TRBV11-3 and TRBJ2-7; D is tentatively TRBD1 or TRBD2 (7 bases each). The CDR3 length is 18 residues. Germline V lookup: CDR1 SGHNT, CDR2 YENEEA. Trimming left V 3 bases short and J 0 bases short, with 21 bases between. DNA for the CDR3: TGTGCCAGCAGCTTCGGGACTAACAGGGGTTCGAGCTCCTACGAGCAGTACTTC. Protein product: CASSFGTNRGSSSYEQYF.

This clonotype was seen many times. J is TRBJ2-3 and V is TRBV5-1; 11 positions agree with TRBD1. The CDR3 runs 14 residues. Germline V gene lookup returns CDR1 SGHRS and CDR2 YFSETQ. The V gene end was trimmed by 7 bases and the J gene end by 4 bases; junction bases not matched to a gene: 5. The CDR3 sequence is CASRDRGGADTQYF. CDR3 DNA sequence: TGCGCCAGCCGGGACAGGGGGGGCGCAGATACGCAGTATTTT.

This clonotype appeared many times. The J gene is TRBJ1-5, the V gene TRBV7-9; D unclear. V shed 2 bases and J shed 0 bases, with 2 bases lying between them. CDR1 and CDR2 (germline): SEHNR, FQNEAQ (reference sequence). The CDR3 covers 13 residues. CDR3 nucleotides: TGTGCCAGCAGCTTATCTAGCAATCAGCCCCAGCATTTT. Residues: CASSLSSNQPQHF. The whole variable domain, remainder taken from reference TRBV7-9 and TRBJ1-5, is DTGVSQNPRHKITKRGQNVTFRCDPISEHNRLYWYRQTLGQGPEFLTYFQNEAQLEKSRLLSDRFSAERPKGSFSTLEIQRTEQGDSAMYLCASSLSSNQPQHFGDGTRLSIL.

This chain links TRBV20-1 with TRBJ1-2; 9 bases fit TRBD1. CDR3 length: 12 residues. Unmatched junction bases numbered 5, after V lost 6 bases and J lost 6 bases. The germline CDR1 and CDR2 sequences are DFQATT and SNEGSKA (reference sequence). The CDR3 bases are TGCAGTGCACCGGGACAGGGTGATGGCTACACCTTC. Its translation is CSAPGQGDGYTF.

V usage is TRBV5-1 and J usage is TRBJ2-7; D gene unclear. The CDR3 is 15 amino acids. Trimming left V 10 bases short and J 7 bases short, with 27 bases between. Per the germline V gene, CDR1 is SGHRS and CDR2 is YFSETQ. CDR3 bases: TGCGCCCCCCCCCTATCGCGGCCCCCTGGGCGAGAGCAGTACTTC. It encodes CAPPLSRPPGREQYF.

This clonotype has just a few counts. The J gene is TRBJ2-5, the V gene TRBV20-1; 14 bases are a match to TRBD2. Germline assignment: CDR1 DFQATT and CDR2 SNEGSKA (reference sequence). V was clipped by 2 bases and J by 3 bases; unmatched bases: 5. This CDR3 region has 16 residues. The CDR3, as DNA: TGCAGTGCTAGAAGCCCGGGACTAGCGGGGGAAGAGACCCAGTACTTC. Amino acids: CSARSPGLAGEETQYF.

This clonotype has a handful of counts. For the CDR3, the DNA is TGCAGTGCTAGAAACGGGGGGGTTGGTGAGCAGTTCTTC. Protein product: CSARNGGVGEQFF. J is TRBJ2-1 and V is TRBV20-1; 8 bases agree with TRBD2. V lost 2 bases, J lost 9 bases, and 6 bases stayed unmatched. The CDR3 is 13 amino acids. The germline CDR1 and CDR2 sequences are DFQATT and SNEGSKA (reference sequence).

The chain joins TRBV10-3 to TRBJ2-2, with no clear D. Trimming cost V 7 bases and J 8 bases, with 17 bases left between them. The length of the CDR3 is 14 residues. Germline V lookup: CDR1 ENHRY, CDR2 SYGVKD. The CDR3 is CAINNGPSSGELFF. The DNA for the CDR3 is TGTGCCATCAATAACGGACCGTCGTCTGGGGAGCTGTTTTTT.

The genes are TRBV7-6 and TRBJ2-7; D call uncertain. The V end lost 3 bases, the J end lost 5 bases, and 11 bases lay between the germline ends. The length of the CDR3 is 13 residues. CDR1 SGHVS and CDR2 FNYEAQ come from the germline V gene. The CDR3 loop is CASSLGLGNEQYF. DNA of the CDR3: TGTGCCAGCAGCTTGGGCCTAGGTAACGAGCAGTACTTC.

There are a few counts of this clonotype. This chain uses TRBV6-1 with TRBJ2-1; perhaps TRBD1 as D (6 bases). The CDR3 extends over 17 amino acids. Germline V gene lookup returns CDR1 MNHNS and CDR2 SASEGT. The germline V and J ends were trimmed by 2 bases and 4 bases, with 18 bases remaining between them. The CDR3 DNA reads as TGTGCCAGCAGTGAATCCGTAAGGGCACAGGGATACAATGAGCAGTTCTTC. Encoded protein: CASSESVRAQGYNEQFF.

The rearrangement joins TRBV5-1 to TRBJ2-2, with D perhaps matching TRBD2 (7 bases). V was shortened by 3 bases and J by 2 bases, with 11 bases between the two germline ends. Germline V gene lookup returns CDR1 SGHRS and CDR2 YFSETQ. CDR3 length equals 15 residues. CDR3 loop: CASSSGGRNTGELFF. CDR3 nucleotides: TGCGCCAGCAGCTCGGGGGGCCGCAACACCGGGGAGCTGTTTTTT.

This clonotype was found a few times. J is TRBJ2-1 and V is TRBV11-1; D possibly uses TRBD1 or TRBD2 (6 bases each). The germline V and J ends were trimmed by 0 bases and 5 bases, with 14 bases remaining between them. There are 16 residues in the CDR3. Germline CDR1 SGHAT, CDR2 FQDESV (reference sequence). CDR3 in amino acids: CASSLARWRGDNEQFF. CDR3 sequence (DNA): TGTGCCAGCAGCTTAGCGCGATGGAGGGGGGACAATGAGCAGTTCTTC.

This clonotype was picked up many times. CDR3 nucleotide sequence: TGCAGTGCTCATCGGGACAGGGGTAGAATGAACACTGAAGCTTTCTTT. Amino acids: CSAHRDRGRMNTEAFF. The genes are TRBV20-1 and TRBJ1-1; 10 bases align to TRBD1. The germline gives CDR1 DFQATT, CDR2 SNEGSKA (reference sequence). J lost 0 bases, V lost 5 bases, and 9 bases had no gene match. This CDR3 comprises 16 residues.